What follows are 2 T cell receptor beta chains derived from one specimen sequenced in a study of shared clonotypes between healthy human individuals (dated by TCRdb to 2019 to 2021). The method was the immunoSEQ multiplex PCR assay. This is the immuneACCESS table as TCRdb keeps it, with only in-frame sequences that have V and J called. A part of the clones is gone; compared with another copy, unresolved V genes explain less than half, and the rest is unexplained. This sample has 1,500,000 or so clones in its table, and about 96% of those were observed once. The ten largest clones add up to over 1% of the sample. Specimen: naive CD4+ T cells sorted from blood. The cell subset or site label for this specimen denotes: CD45RA+ positively selected. These TCRs come from a man aged 25 to 40 in good health.

To note about this clone: This sample includes further DNA sequences coding for the same CDR3. The chain couples TRBV5-1 to TRBJ2-2; D is undetermined. The ends were cut back, 0 bases at V and 6 bases at J, with 6 bases in the middle. Germline loops: CDR1 SGHRS, CDR2 YFSETQ. The CDR3 loop spans 13 amino acids. The CDR3 nucleotides are TGCGCCAGCAGCTTGGAGGGCCCCGGGGAGCTGTTTTTT. It encodes CASSLEGPGELFF.

This chain joins TRBV7-2 and TRBJ2-5; D is possibly TRBD2 (6 bases). The V gene lost 4 bases and the J gene lost 5 bases, with 17 bases spanning the gap. Germline-derived CDR1 and CDR2 are SGHTA and FQGNSA. The length of the CDR3 is 15 residues. CDR3 sequence: CASSYLPGVRETQYF. The DNA of the CDR3 is TGTGCCAGCAGCTACTTACCGGGGGTCCGGGAGACCCAGTACTTC.